These 14 T cell receptor beta chains were sequenced from one sample in a study of human T cells and chemical hapten exposure. Sample time point: patch test 3, about 24 weeks after DPC sensitization. The sample's treatment: therapeutic diphenylcyclopropenone sensitization with weekly scalp DPC. Before extraction, the whole blood was not fractionated, and total RNA was taken from it. TCRdb passed the RACE reads through MiXCR, listing each CDR3 protein once. The profile shows around 40,000 distinct CDR3 sequences, more than 9.5% of them singletons. Specimen: whole blood, collected in connection with sensitization to the hapten diphenylcyclopropenone (DPC). The receptors shown here come from a woman in her 40s with alopecia areata. Some clones in this sample may be carry-over from other donors' samples.

This clonotype has only a few counts. The chain employs TRBV20-1 and TRBJ2-7; no definite D call. CDR3 length equals 12 residues. Germline CDR1 DFQATT, CDR2 SNEGSKA (reference sequence). V lost 7 bases to trimming and J lost 6 bases, with 16 bases between them. CDR3 protein: CSGLKGFVEQYF. CDR3 in DNA: TGCAGTGGGCTGAAGGGCTTTGTCGAGCAGTACTTC.

The gene calls are TRBV29-1 and TRBJ2-1; 7 bases map to TRBD2. Germline lookup yields CDR1 SQVTM and CDR2 ANQGSEA. The CDR3 length is 11 residues. Trimming cost V 4 bases and J 9 bases; bases outside gene matches: 3. CDR3 sequence: CSVGLAVEQFF. For the CDR3, the DNA is TGCAGCGTTGGACTAGCTGTTGAGCAGTTCTTC.

J is TRBJ2-7 and V is TRBV28, with D uncertain. The CDR3 totals 13 residues. Per germline, CDR1 MDHEN and CDR2 SYDVKM. Trimming left V 4 bases short and J 6 bases short, with 13 bases between. CDR3 DNA: TGTGCCAGCAGTTGGGCGAATGGTTTCGAGCAGTACTTC. Amino acids: CASSWANGFEQYF. Full variable domain (rest looked up from reference TRBV28 and TRBJ2-7): DVKVTQSSRYLVKRTGEKVFLECVQDMDHENMFWYRQDPGLGLRLIYFSYDVKMKEKGDIPEGYSVSREKKERFSLILESASTNQTSMYLCASSWANGFEQYFGPGTRLTVT.

With respect to this clonotype: A much larger clone differs by one base, so this may be a read error. This chain connects TRBV28 to TRBJ2-2, with D unresolved. The CDR3 sequence is 12 residues long. Trimming left V 7 bases short and J 6 bases short, with 9 bases between. Per germline, CDR1 MDHEN and CDR2 SYDVKM. DNA of the CDR3: TGTGCCAGCAACGCCCTGGCCGGGGAGCTGTTTTTT. Translated, it gives CASNALAGELFF.

This clonotype was recorded at least ten times. The V and J genes are TRBV28 and TRBJ1-2; a possible D gene is TRBD1 (6 bases). Germline V CDR1 and CDR2: MDHEN, SYDVKM. This CDR3 comprises 13 residues. Trimming pared 8 bases from V and 0 bases from J, leaving 10 bases between. Here the CDR3 reads CASRTEANYGYTF. The CDR3 DNA is TGTGCCAGCCGGACAGAAGCTAACTATGGCTACACCTTC.

The sample holds a few counts of this clonotype. The CDR3 bases are TGTGCCATCAGTTCTTATAGCAATCAGCCCCAGCATTTT. This sequence encodes CAISSYSNQPQHF. The chain uses TRBV10-3 and TRBJ1-5; D gene uncertain. CDR3 size: 13 residues. The ends were cut back, 5 bases at V and 0 bases at J, with 5 bases in the middle. The V gene's germline CDR1 is ENHRY and CDR2 SYGVKD.

This clonotype was detected only a few times. The chain joins TRBV19 to TRBJ2-7; 9 positions match TRBD2. CDR3 length: 17 amino acids. Germline CDR1 is LNHDA and CDR2 is SQIVND (reference sequence). V lost 6 bases, J lost 4 bases, and 16 bases stayed unmatched. CDR3 protein: CASRTTRGPSGIYEQYF. CDR3 sequence (DNA): TGTGCCAGTAGGACGACGCGGGGGCCTAGCGGGATTTACGAGCAGTACTTC.

This clonotype was seen at least ten times. The CDR3: CASSSYLDRTSGNTIYF. The DNA of the CDR3 is TGTGCCAGCAGTTCATACTTGGACAGGACCTCTGGAAACACCATATATTTT. V gene TRBV28 combines with J gene TRBJ1-3, with 7 bases lining up with TRBD1. The CDR3 runs 17 residues. CDR1 and CDR2 from the germline V gene are MDHEN and SYDVKM. V trimming: 4 bases; J trimming: 0 bases; junction bases outside the gene matches: 9. Based on the CDR3 plus reference TRBV28 and TRBJ1-3, the full variable domain is DVKVTQSSRYLVKRTGEKVFLECVQDMDHENMFWYRQDPGLGLRLIYFSYDVKMKEKGDIPEGYSVSREKKERFSLILESASTNQTSMYLCASSSYLDRTSGNTIYFGEGSWLTVV.

Here the CDR3 reads CSVRTGLNTEAFF. For the CDR3, the DNA is TGCAGCGTCCGGACAGGATTGAACACTGAAGCTTTCTTT. The V call is TRBV29-1, the J call TRBJ1-1, with 7 positions matching TRBD1. This CDR3 has 13 residues. The germline V gene encodes CDR1 SQVTM and CDR2 ANQGSEA. The junction had 4 bases not matched to a gene; V was cut back by 6 bases and J by 0 bases.

This sequence joins TRBV15 and TRBJ2-3; 9 positions agree with TRBD2. CDR3 length: 18 amino acids. Germline CDR1 and CDR2: LNHNV and YYDKDF (reference sequence). The ends lost 2 bases at V and 0 bases at J; junction bases unmatched: 9. This CDR3 reads CATSRTGTSRTSTDTQYF. Written as DNA, the CDR3 is TGTGCCACCAGCAGAACCGGGACTAGCAGAACGAGCACAGATACGCAGTATTTT.

In this sample, this clonotype turned up many times. The chain uses TRBV4-3 and TRBJ1-2; 7 positions agree with TRBD1. V trimming: 0 bases; J trimming: 1 base; junction bases outside the gene matches: 8. The CDR3 runs to 17 residues. CDR1 is LGHNA and CDR2 is YSLEER in the germline V gene. The CDR3 reads CASSQDLGQEINYGYTF. CDR3 coding DNA: TGCGCCAGCAGCCAAGATTTAGGACAGGAGATTAACTATGGCTACACCTTC.

In this sample, this clonotype turned up many times. The chain carries TRBV20-1 and TRBJ1-5; 7 nucleotides align to TRBD1. The germline V gene encodes CDR1 DFQATT and CDR2 SNEGSKA (reference sequence). This CDR3 region has 13 residues. V dropped 2 bases and J dropped 7; count of bases not matched to a gene: 5. The CDR3 bases are TGCAGTGCTAGACCCACAGGGGAGCAGCCCCAGCATTTT. Its protein is CSARPTGEQPQHF.

This clonotype was counted at least ten times. V and J are TRBV12-5 and TRBJ1-5, with D possibly being TRBD1 (5 bases). Germline V gene data show CDR1 as LGHNT and CDR2 as FRNRAP. This CDR3 contains 15 residues. The V and J ends lost 9 bases and 8 bases respectively, with 23 bases between them. Written as DNA, the CDR3 is TGTGCTAGCTCGTTGAACGGGGGGTTTACGGAGCCCCAGCATTTT. Its protein is CASSLNGGFTEPQHF.

This clonotype was seen repeatedly, ten times or more. This chain links TRBV3-1 with TRBJ2-1; D gene uncertain. This CDR3 is built from 14 residues. Germline V gene lookup returns CDR1 LGHDT and CDR2 YNNKEL (reference sequence). Trimming removed 0 bases from V and 6 bases from J, with 9 bases in between. CDR3 in DNA: TGTGCCAGCAGCCAAGATTTACTGATCAATGAGCAGTTCTTC. It codes for CASSQDLLINEQFF.